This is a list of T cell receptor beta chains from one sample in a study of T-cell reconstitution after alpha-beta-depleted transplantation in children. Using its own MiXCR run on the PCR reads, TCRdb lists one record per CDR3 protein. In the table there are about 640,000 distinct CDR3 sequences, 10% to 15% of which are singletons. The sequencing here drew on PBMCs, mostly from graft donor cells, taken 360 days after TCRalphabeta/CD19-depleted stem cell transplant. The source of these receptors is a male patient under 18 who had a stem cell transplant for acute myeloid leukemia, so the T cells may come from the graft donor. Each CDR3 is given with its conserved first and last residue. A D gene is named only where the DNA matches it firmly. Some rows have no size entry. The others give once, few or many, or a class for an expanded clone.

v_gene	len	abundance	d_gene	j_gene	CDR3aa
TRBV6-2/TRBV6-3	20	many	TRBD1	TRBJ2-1	CASSSSPGQGSISSYNEQFF
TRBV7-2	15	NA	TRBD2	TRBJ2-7	CASSPTAGTRREQYF
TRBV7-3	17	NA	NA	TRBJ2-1	CASSPRMGPSSYNEQFF
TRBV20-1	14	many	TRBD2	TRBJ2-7	CSARVPSGSYEQYF
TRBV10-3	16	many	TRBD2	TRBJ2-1	CAISEFRTSGKDEQFF
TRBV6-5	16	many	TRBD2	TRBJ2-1	CASSSRTSGRGYEQFF
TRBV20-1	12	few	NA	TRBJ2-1	CSASQGGNEQFF
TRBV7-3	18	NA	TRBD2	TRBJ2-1	CASRPISGTSDSYNEQFF
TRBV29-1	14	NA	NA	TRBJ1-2	CSVRAVGLRDGYTF
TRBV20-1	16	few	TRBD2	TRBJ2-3	CSAPGLAGGRTDTQYF
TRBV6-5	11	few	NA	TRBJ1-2	CASKGIPGYTF
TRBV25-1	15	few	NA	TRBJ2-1	CASSKYSAPHGEQFF
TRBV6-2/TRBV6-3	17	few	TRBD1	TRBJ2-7	CASSYPSTWDRPYEQYF
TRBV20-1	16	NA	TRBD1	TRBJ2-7	CSASPGTGGGRYEQYF
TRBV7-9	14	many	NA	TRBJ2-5	CASSLASAVETQYF
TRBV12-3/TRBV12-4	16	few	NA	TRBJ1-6	CASSFILSDLNSPLHF
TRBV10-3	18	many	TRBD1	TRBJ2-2	CAISELGQGISDTGELFF
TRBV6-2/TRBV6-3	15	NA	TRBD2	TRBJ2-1	CASSTTSGSRNEQFF
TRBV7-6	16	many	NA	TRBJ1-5	CASSLNVGRGGQPQHF
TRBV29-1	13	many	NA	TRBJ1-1	CSVQGRMNTEAFF
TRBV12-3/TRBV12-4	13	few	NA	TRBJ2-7	CASSLWATFEQYF
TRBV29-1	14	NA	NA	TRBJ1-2	CSVGGRLTYYGYTF
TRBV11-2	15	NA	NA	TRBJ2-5	CASTLRTAVQETQYF
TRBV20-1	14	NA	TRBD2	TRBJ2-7	CSAGGTSASVQQYF
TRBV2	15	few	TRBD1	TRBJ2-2	CASRRRTGYTGELFF
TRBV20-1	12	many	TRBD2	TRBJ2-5	CSASGNQETQYF
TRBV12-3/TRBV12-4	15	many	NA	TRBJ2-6	CASSLRLSGANVLTF
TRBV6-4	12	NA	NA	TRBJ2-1	CASSDSFNEQFF
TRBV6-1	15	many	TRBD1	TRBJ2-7	CASSPGQGSYYEQYF
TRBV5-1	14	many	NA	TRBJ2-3	CASSLSAAQDTQYF
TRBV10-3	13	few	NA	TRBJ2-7	CAISAAVSYEQYF
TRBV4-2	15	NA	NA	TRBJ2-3	CASSPGLPGGDTQYF
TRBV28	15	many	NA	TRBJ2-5	CASRSSAWGQETQYF
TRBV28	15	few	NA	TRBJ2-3	CASSSLLPWVDTQYF
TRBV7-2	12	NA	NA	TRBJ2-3	CASSPPVDTQYF
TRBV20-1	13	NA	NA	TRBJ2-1	CSARDHTEDEQFF
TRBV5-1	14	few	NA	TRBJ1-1	CASSPSGENTEAFF
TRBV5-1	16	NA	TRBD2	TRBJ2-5	CASRRILAGHQETQYF
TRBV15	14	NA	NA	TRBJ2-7	CATSRARLRYEQYF
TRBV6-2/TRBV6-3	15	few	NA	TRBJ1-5	CASISGQISNQPQHF
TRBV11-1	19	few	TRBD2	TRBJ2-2	CASSNPGLAGGLNTGELFF
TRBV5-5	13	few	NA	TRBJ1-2	CASSAHEFYGYTF
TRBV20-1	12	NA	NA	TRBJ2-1	CSARDWVDEQFF
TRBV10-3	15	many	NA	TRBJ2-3	CAISVGLSSTDTQYF
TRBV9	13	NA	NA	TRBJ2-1	CASSADGWNEQFF
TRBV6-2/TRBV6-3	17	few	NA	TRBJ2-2	CASTASRGTSNTGELFF
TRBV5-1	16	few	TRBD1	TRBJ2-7	CASSPMGQGASYEQYF
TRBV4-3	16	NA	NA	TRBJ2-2	CASSQLQGGGGGELFF
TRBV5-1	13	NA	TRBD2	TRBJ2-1	CASRTSGPNEQFF
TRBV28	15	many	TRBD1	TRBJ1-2	CASIIPGTGGNGYTF
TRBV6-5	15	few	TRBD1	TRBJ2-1	CASSYSGQVGGEQFF
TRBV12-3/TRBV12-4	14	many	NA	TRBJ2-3	CASNPWRGADTQYF
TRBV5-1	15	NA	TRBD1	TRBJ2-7	CASSWTGRSSYEQYF